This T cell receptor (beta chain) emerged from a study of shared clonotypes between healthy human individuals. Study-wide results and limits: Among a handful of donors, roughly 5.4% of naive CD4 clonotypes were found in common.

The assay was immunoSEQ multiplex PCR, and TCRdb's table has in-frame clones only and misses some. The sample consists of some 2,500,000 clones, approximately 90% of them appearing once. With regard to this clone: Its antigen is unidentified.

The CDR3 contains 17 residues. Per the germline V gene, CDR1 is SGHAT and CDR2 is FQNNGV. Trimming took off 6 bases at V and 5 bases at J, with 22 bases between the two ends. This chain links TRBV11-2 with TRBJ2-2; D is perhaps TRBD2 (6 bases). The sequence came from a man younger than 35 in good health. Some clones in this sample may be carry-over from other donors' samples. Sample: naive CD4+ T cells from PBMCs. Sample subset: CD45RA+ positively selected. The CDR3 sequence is CASSRSVGPAGTGELFF. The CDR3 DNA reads TGTGCCAGCAGTCGTTCGGTAGGCCCGGCGGGAACCGGGGAGCTGTTTTTT.